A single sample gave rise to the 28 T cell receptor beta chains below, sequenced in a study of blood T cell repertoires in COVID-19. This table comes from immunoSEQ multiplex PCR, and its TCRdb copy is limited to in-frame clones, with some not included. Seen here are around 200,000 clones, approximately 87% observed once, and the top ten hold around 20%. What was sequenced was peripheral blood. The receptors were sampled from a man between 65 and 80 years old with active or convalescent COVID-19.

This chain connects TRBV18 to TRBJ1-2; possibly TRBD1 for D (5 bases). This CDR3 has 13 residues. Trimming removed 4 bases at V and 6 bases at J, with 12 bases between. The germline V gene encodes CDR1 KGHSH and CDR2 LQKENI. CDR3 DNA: TGTGCCAGCTCACTACAGGTGAACGATGGCTACACCTTC. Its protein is CASSLQVNDGYTF.

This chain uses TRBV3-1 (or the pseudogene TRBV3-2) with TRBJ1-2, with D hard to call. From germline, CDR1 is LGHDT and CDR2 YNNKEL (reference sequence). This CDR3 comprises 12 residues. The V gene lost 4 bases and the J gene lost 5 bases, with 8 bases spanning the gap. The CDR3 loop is CASSLQKYGYTF. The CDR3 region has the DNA TGTGCCAGCAGCCTCCAGAAATATGGCTACACCTTC.

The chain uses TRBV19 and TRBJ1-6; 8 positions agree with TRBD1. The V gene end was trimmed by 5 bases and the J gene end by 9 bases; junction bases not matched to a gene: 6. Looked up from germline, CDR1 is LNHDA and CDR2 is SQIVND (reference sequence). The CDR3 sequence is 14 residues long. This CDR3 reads CASSADRVRSPLHF. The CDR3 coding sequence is TGTGCCAGTAGTGCGGACAGGGTCCGTTCACCCCTCCACTTT.

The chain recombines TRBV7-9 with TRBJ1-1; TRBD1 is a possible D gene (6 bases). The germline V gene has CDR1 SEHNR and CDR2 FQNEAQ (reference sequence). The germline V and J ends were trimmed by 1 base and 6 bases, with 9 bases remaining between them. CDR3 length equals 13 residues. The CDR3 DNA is TGTGCCAGCAGCTTAGGAGAGGGGGCTGAAGCTTTCTTT. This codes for CASSLGEGAEAFF.

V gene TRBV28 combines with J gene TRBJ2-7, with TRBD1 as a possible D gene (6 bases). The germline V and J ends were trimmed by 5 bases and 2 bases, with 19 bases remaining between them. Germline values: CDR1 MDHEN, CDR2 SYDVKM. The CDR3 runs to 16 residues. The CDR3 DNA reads TGTGCCAGCAGTACCCGGGACAAATTTCCGACCTACGAGCAGTACTTC. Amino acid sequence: CASSTRDKFPTYEQYF.

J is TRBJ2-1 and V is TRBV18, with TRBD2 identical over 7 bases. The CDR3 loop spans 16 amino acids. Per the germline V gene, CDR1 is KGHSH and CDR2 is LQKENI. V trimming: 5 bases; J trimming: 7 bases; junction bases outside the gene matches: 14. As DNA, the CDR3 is TGTGCCAGCTCATCCCTAGCGGTCACCCTGGGAAATGAGCAGTTCTTC. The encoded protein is CASSSLAVTLGNEQFF.

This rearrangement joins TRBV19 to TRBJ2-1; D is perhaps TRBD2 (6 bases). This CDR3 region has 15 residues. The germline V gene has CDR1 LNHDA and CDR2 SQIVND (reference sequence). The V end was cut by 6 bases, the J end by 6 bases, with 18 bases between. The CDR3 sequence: CASRRGGMEVNEQFF. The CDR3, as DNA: TGTGCCAGTAGGCGCGGCGGGATGGAGGTCAATGAGCAGTTCTTC.

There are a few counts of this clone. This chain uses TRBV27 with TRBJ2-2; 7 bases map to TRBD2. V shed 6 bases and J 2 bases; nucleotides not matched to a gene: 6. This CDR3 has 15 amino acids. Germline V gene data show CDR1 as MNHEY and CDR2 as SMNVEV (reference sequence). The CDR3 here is CASRGDYLNTGELFF. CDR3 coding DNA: TGTGCCAGCAGGGGGGACTACCTCAACACCGGGGAGCTGTTTTTT.

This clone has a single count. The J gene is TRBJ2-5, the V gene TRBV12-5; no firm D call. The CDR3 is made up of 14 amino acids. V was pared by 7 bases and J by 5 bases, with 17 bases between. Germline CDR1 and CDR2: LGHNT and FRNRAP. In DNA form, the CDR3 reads TGTGCTAGTGCTCCACCTGCCGGTTGGGAGACCCAGTACTTC. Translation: CASAPPAGWETQYF.

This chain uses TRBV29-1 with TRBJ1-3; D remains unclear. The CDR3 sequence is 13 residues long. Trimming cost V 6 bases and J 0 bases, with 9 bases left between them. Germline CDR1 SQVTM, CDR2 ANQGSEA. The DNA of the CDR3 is TGCAGCGTGGAGAACAACTCTGGAAACACCATATATTTT. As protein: CSVENNSGNTIYF. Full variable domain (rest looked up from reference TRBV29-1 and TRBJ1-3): SAVISQKPSRDICQRGTSLTIQCQVDSQVTMMFWYRQQPGQSLTLIATANQGSEATYESGFVIDKFPISRPNLTFSTLTVSNMSPEDSSIYLCSVENNSGNTIYFGEGSWLTVV.

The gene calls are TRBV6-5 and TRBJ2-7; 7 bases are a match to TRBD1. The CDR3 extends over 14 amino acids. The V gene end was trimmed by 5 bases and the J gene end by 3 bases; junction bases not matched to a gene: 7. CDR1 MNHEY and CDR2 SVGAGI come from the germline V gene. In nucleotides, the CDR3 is TGTGCCAGCAGTACCCGACAGGGCGTCTACGAGCAGTACTTC. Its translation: CASSTRQGVYEQYF.

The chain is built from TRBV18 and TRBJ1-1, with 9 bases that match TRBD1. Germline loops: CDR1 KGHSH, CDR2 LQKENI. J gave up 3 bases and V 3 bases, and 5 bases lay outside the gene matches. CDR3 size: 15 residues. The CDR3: CASSPNRGRDTEAFF. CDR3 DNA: TGTGCCAGCTCACCGAACAGGGGGCGAGACACTGAAGCTTTCTTT.

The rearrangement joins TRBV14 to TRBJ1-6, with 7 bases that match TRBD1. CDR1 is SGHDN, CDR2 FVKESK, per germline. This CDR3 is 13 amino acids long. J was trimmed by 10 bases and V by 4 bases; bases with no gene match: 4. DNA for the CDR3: TGTGCCAGCAGCCGACAGGGCTCCTCACCCCTCCACTTT. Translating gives CASSRQGSSPLHF.

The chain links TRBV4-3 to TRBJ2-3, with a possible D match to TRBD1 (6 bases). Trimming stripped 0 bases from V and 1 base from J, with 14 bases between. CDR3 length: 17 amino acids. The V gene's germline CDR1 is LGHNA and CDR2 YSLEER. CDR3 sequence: CASSQDGRGQRTDTQYF. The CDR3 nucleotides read TGCGCCAGCAGCCAAGATGGTAGGGGACAACGCACAGATACGCAGTATTTT.

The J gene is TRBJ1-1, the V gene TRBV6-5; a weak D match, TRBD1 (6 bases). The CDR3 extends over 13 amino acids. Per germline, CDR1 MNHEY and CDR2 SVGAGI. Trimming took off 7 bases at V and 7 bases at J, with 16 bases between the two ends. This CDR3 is CASNLAVTGEAFF. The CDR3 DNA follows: TGTGCCAGCAATCTGGCTGTGACAGGTGAAGCTTTCTTT.

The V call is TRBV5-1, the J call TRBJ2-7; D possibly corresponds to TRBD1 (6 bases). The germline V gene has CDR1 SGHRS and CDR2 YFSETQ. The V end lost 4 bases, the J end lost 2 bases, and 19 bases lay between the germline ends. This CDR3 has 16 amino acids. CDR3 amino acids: CASSISTGLGTYEQYF. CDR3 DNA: TGCGCCAGCAGCATCTCTACAGGGCTGGGTACCTACGAGCAGTACTTC.

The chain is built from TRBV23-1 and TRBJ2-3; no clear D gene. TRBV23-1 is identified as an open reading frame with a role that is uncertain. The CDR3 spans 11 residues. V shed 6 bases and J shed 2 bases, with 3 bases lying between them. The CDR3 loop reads CASSFTDTQYF. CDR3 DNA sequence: TGCGCCAGCAGCTTCACAGATACGCAGTATTTT.

The DNA for the CDR3 is TGTGCCAGCAGCCTACATGGACAGATGAACACTGAAGCTTTCTTT. Amino acids: CASSLHGQMNTEAFF. This chain connects TRBV3-1 (or the pseudogene TRBV3-2) to TRBJ1-1; tentative D call: TRBD1 (6 bases). V lost 4 bases, J lost 0 bases, and 12 bases lay in between. The CDR3 totals 15 residues. Germline lookup yields CDR1 LGHDT and CDR2 YNNKEL (reference sequence).

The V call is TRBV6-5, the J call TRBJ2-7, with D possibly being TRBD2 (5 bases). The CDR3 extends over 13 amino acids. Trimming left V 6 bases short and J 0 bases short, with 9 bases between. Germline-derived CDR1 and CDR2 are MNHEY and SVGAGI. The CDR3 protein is CASSRRGSYEQYF. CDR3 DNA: TGTGCCAGCAGCCGACGGGGCTCCTACGAGCAGTACTTC.

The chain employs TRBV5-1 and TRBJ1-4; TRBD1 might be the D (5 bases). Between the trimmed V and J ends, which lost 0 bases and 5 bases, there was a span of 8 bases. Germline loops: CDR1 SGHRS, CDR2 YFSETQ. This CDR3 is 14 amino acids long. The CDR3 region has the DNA TGCGCCAGCAGCTTGGAGACAGTCAATGAAAAACTGTTTTTT. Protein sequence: CASSLETVNEKLFF.

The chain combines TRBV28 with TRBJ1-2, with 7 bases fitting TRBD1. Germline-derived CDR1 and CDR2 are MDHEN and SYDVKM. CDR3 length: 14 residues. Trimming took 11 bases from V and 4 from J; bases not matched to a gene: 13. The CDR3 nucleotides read TGTGCCGCCGGGACAGCTGGATTTTCCTATGGCTACACCTTC. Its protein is CAAGTAGFSYGYTF.

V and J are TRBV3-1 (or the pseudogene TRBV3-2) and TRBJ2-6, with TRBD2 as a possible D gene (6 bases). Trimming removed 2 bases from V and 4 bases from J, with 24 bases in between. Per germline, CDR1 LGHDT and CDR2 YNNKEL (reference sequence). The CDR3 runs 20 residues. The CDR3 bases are TGTGCCAGCAGCCAACCCGCCGGGCTAATTTACGGGGGAGGGGCCAACGTCCTGACTTTC. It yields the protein CASSQPAGLIYGGGANVLTF.

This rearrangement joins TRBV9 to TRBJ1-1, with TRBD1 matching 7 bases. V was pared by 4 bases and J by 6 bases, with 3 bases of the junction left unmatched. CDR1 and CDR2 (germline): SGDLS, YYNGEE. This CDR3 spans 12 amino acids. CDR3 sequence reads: CASSSGGPEAFF. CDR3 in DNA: TGTGCCAGCAGCTCAGGGGGGCCTGAAGCTTTCTTT.

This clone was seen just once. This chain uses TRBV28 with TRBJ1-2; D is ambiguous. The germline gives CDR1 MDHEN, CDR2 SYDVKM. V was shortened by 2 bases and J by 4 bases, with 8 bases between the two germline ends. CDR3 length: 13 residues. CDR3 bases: TGTGCCAGCAGTTTAGTGGTGAGCTATGGCTACACCTTC. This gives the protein CASSLVVSYGYTF.

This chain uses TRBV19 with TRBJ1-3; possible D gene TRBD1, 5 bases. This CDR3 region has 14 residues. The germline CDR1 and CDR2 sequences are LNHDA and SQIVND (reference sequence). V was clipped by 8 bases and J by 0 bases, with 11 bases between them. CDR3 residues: CASQDMSSGNTIYF. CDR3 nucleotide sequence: TGTGCCAGTCAGGACATGAGCTCTGGAAACACCATATATTTT.

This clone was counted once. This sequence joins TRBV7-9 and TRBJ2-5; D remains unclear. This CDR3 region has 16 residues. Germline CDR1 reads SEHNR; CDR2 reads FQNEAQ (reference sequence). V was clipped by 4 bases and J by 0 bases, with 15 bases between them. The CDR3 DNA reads TGTGCCAGCAGCTCATACCTGGGCGCGTACCAAGAGACCCAGTACTTC. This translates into CASSSYLGAYQETQYF. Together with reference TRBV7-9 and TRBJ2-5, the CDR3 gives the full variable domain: DTGVSQNPRHKITKRGQNVTFRCDPISEHNRLYWYRQTLGQGPEFLTYFQNEAQLEKSRLLSDRFSAERPKGSFSTLEIQRTEQGDSAMYLCASSSYLGAYQETQYFGPGTRLLVL.

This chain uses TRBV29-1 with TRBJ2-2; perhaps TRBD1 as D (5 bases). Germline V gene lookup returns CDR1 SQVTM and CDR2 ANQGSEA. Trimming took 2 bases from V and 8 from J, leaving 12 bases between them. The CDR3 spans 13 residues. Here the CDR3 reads CSVEPGLGGELFF. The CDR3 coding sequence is TGCAGCGTTGAACCAGGGCTCGGTGGGGAGCTGTTTTTT.

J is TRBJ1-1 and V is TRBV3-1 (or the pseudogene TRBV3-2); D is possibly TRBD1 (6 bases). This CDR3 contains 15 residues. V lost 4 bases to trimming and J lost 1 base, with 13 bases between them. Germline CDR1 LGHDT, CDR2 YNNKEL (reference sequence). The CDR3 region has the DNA TGTGCCAGCAGCCCCACGGGACAAGAGAACACTGAAGCTTTCTTT. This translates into CASSPTGQENTEAFF.